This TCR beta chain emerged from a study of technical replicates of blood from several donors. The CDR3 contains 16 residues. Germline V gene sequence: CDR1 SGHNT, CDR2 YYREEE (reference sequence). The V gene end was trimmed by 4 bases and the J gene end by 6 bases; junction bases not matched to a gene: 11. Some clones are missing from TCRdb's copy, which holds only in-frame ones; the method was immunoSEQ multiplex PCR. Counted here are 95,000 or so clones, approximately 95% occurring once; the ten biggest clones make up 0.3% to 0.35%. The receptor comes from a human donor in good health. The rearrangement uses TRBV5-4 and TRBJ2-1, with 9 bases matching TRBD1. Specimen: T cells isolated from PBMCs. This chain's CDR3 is CASSLPPGTGINEQFF. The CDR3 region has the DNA TGTGCCAGCAGCCTACCCCCAGGGACAGGGATCAATGAGCAGTTCTTC.